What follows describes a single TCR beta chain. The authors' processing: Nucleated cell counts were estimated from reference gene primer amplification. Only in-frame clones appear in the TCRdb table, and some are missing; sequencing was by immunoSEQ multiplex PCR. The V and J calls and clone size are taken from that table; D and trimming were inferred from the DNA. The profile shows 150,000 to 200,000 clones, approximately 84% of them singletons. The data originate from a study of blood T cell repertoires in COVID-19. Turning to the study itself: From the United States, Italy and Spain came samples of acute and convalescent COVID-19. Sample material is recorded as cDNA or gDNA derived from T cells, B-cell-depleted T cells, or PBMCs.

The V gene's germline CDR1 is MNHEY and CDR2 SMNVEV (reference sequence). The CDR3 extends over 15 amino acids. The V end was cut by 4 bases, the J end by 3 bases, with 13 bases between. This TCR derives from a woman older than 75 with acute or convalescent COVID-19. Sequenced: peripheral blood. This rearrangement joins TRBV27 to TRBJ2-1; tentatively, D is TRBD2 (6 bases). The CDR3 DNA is TGTGCCAGCAGTTCGGAGGGTGGTCACTACAATGAGCAGTTCTTC. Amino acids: CASSSEGGHYNEQFF.